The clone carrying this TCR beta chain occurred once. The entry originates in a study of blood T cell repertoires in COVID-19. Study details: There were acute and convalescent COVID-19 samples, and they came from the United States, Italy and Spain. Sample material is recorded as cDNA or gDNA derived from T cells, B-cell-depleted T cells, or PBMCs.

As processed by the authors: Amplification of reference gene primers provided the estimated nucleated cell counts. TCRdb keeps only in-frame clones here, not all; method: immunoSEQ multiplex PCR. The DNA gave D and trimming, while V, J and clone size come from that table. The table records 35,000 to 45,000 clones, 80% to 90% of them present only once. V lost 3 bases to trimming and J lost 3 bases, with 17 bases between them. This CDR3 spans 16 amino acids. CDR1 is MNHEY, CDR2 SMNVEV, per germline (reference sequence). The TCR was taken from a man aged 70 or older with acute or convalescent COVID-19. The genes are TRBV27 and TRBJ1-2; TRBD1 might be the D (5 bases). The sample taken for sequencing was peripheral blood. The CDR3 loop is CASSFQTGSKDYGYTF. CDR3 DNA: TGTGCCAGCAGTTTCCAAACAGGATCGAAGGACTATGGCTACACCTTC.